This TCR beta chain was sequenced in a study of cytomegalovirus exposure and HLA in healthy donors. General study findings and limits: Subsequent analysis revealed that first-cohort TCR clusters tended to co-occur in the 100 to 150 validation repertoires. Using the classifier, cytomegalovirus status was reportedly diagnosed with high specificity and sensitivity. Cytomegalovirus-associated status was assigned to fewer than 200 TCR beta chains.

The donors were members of the roughly 120-subject validation cohort (separate from the roughly 660-subject first cohort). This clone was found a few times. Its antigen is unidentified. V was clipped by 0 bases and J by 0 bases, with 8 bases between them. Germline V gene lookup returns CDR1 MDHEN and CDR2 SYDVKM. This CDR3 is 15 amino acids long. Data came from immunoSEQ multiplex PCR; TCRdb stores just in-frame clones and leaves some out. The profile shows around 300,000 clones, around 87% of them singletons. The chain carries TRBV28 and TRBJ1-1, with a possible D match to TRBD1 (5 bases). The specimen was PBMCs. The clonotype originates from a woman aged 18-35 years in good health and CMV-seronegative. This chain's CDR3 is CASSLWTDMNTEAFF. CDR3 coding DNA: TGTGCCAGCAGTTTATGGACAGACATGAACACTGAAGCTTTCTTT.